The source of this T cell receptor beta chain is a study of shared clonotypes between healthy human individuals. Clones were read by immunoSEQ multiplex PCR, and TCRdb kept only the in-frame ones, dropping some. The data contain 650,000 to 800,000 clones, roughly 72% of them singletons. About this clone: Its antigen is as yet unknown.

Study observations and caveats: Despite large depth, rarefaction showed incomplete sorted-subset sequencing.

Germline CDR1 is SQVTM and CDR2 is ANQGSEA. V was pared by 7 bases and J by 4 bases, with 1 base of the junction left unmatched. The CDR3 has 12 amino acids. The receptor's source is a woman aged 25 to 45 in good health. Sequencing was performed on memory CD4+ T cells sorted from blood. The subset is: CD45RA-negative fraction. This chain connects TRBV29-1 to TRBJ1-3; 10 bases align to TRBD1. The DNA for the CDR3 is TGCAGCGGACAGGGGGCAGGAAACACCATATATTTT. As protein: CSGQGAGNTIYF.